This TCR beta chain appears in the sequencing data of a study of blood T cell repertoires in COVID-19. Study details: Samples of COVID-19 (acute and convalescent) were obtained from the United States, Italy and Spain. PBMCs, B-cell-depleted T cells, or T cells provided the cDNA or gDNA that made up the material.

Methods used by the authors: Estimation of nucleated cell counts was performed using reference gene primer amplification. The method was immunoSEQ multiplex PCR; TCRdb's version includes in-frame clones alone and lacks a portion of them. V, J and clone size are those of that table, while D and trimming were read from the DNA. The sample has over 200,000 clones; more than 80% are singletons. Germline CDR1 reads SGHVS; CDR2 reads FQNEAQ. The CDR3 has 20 residues. V lost 6 bases, J lost 1 base, and 27 bases lay in between. This clonotype was sampled from a man younger than 45 who had recovered from COVID-19. The gene calls are TRBV7-8 and TRBJ2-2, with a tentative D call TRBD2 (7 bases). Sequencing was done on a sample of peripheral blood. The CDR3 loop is CASSRKVAAGALQNTGELFF. The CDR3 nucleotides are TGTGCCAGCAGTCGAAAGGTCGCGGCGGGGGCCCTACAGAACACCGGGGAGCTGTTTTTT.